This T cell receptor beta chain originates from a study of cytomegalovirus exposure and HLA in healthy donors. PCR used 60 Vbeta primers and 13 Jbeta primers. Libraries were prepared by immunoSEQ multiplex PCR; TCRdb keeps only in-frame clonotypes and omits some of them. The table has 150,000 or so clones, 84% seen once. This CDR3 has 12 amino acids. The V gene lost 6 bases and the J gene lost 4 bases, with 9 bases spanning the gap. CDR1 and CDR2 (germline): MGHRA, YSYEKL. Notes on this clone: As yet, its antigen is unknown.

Points from the study as a whole: TCR beta V segments were, for the most part, productive about 87% or about 30% of the time in an earlier analysis. Available immune exposure information was restricted to CMV serostatus only. Researchers counted around 180 TCR beta chains as cytomegalovirus-associated.

This TCR was recovered from a boy aged 2-9 years in good health and CMV-seronegative. The specimen was PBMCs. J is TRBJ1-1 and V is TRBV4-1; D not resolved. In nucleotides, the CDR3 is TGCGCCAGCAGTGGTGGCCCCACTGAAGCTTTCTTT. It encodes CASSGGPTEAFF.